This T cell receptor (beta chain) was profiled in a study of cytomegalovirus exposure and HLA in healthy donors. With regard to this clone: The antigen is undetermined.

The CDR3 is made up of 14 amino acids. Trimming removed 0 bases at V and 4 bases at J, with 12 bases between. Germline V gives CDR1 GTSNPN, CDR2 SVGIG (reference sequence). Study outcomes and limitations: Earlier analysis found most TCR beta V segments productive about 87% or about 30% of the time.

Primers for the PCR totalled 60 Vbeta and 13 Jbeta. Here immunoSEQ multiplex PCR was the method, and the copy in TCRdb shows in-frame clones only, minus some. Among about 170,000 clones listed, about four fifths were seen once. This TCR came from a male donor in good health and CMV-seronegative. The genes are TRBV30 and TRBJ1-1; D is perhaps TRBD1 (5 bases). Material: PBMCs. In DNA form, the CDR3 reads TGTGCCTGGAGTGTAATCGGGGGTCGCACTGAAGCTTTCTTT. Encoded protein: CAWSVIGGRTEAFF.